This TCR beta chain was retrieved from a study of blood T cells in healthy people across ages. A J-beta primer mix and a sample-barcoded 5' primer were used in a second PCR of about 7 to 12 cycles. TCRdb re-called the 5' RACE reads through MiXCR, storing one row per CDR3 protein. The table has approximately 490,000 distinct CDR3 sequences, approximately 25% seen once. This CDR3 has 15 amino acids. Trimming took off 3 bases at V and 5 bases at J, with 16 bases between the two ends. CDR1 is LGHDT, CDR2 YNNKEL, per germline (reference sequence). This same sample was also taken into another study, of T cells of mothers and their children. That study adds: Second-round PCR products received sample barcodes and 2-4 random nucleotides from the M1S primer.

The source material was blood. The chain is built from TRBV3-1 and TRBJ1-1; tentatively, D is TRBD1 (6 bases). The clonotype comes from a boy aged 5 to 17 in good health. The CDR3, as DNA: TGTGCCAGCAGCCAGCCCGCGGGGGCCGAGACTGAAGCTTTCTTT. It yields the protein CASSQPAGAETEAFF.